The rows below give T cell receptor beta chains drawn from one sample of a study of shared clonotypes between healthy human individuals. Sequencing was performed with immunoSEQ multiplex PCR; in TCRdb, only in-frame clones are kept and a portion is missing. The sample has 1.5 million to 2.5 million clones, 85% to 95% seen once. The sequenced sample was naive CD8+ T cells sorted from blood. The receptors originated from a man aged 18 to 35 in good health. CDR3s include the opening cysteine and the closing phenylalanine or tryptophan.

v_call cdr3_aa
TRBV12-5 CASGLVQGPNSPLHF
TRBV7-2 CASSQLAGGEETQYF
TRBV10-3 CAIRPGLAFRNEQFF
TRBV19 CASSANFFYEQYF
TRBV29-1 CSVETGNYGYTF
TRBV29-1 CSVTDRSANVLTF
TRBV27 CASSWAEGTDTQYF
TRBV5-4 CASSLAWGTGELFF
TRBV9 CASSEGAGGSEKLFF
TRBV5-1 CASSSPGLARYEQYF
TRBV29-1 CSADRGATDTQYF
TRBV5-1 CASSLAPSGVYEQYF
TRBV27 CASSFQGSSYEQYF
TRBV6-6 CASSYQGPNTEAFF
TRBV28 CASRPPLREYVQTNEKLFF
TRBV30 CALDPGTYEQYF
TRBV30 CAWSVPGPGVRGEETQYF
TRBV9 CASSSRSGASTDTQYF
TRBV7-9 CASSLAGGPGNEQFF
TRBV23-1 CASTFEGYEQYF
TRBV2 CASSEVSVPRFGYTF
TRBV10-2 CASSWEGYEQYF
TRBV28 CASSFQGLTYEQYF
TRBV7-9 CASSSRSGKETQYF
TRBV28 CASSLWGQANQPQHF
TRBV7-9 CASSDRGGGGAEKLFF
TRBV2 CASSEKGQGAKF
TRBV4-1 CASSQVSSGLIEQFF
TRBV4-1 CASSPLGSYEQYF
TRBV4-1 CASSHGTGLSYEQYF
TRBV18 CASSPTRGDQPQHF
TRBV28 CASSLHRFNYGYTF
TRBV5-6 CASSLVGREYTEAFF
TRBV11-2 CASSLAGESGNTIYF
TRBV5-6 CASSLGLAGLYEQYF
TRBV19 CASRPGTGLSYEQYF
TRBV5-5 CASREGAAGWEPQHF
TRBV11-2 CASSLETGINTGELFF
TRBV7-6 CASSVGGNEQFF
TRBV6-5 CASSYPTGNGYQPQHF
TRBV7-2 CASSPGGGGNYEQYF
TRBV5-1 CASSTSGSIYEQYF
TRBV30 CAHGDSAYEQYF
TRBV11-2 CASSPPGWIPDTQYF
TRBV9 CASSVGTSSLETQYF
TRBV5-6 CASSLEAVRYEQYF